Below are 25 T cell receptor beta chains sequenced from a single sample in a study of technical replicates of blood from several donors. Generated by immunoSEQ multiplex PCR, the TCRdb table keeps only in-frame clones and is missing some. The table includes around 60,000 clones, approximately 86% detected once. Input material: PBMCs. Receptors were obtained from a human donor in good health. Some clones in this sample may be carry-over from other donors' samples.

There are a few counts of this clone. This chain joins TRBV6-1 and TRBJ2-7; 7 bases are shared with TRBD2. Germline lookup yields CDR1 MNHNS and CDR2 SASEGT. This CDR3 has 15 amino acids. V dropped 8 bases and J dropped 0; count of bases not matched to a gene: 10. CDR3 loop: CASQELAGVSYEQYF. CDR3 DNA: TGTGCCAGCCAAGAATTGGCGGGGGTCTCCTACGAGCAGTACTTC.

The genes are TRBV5-1 and TRBJ2-7, with 9 positions matching TRBD1. Per germline, CDR1 SGHRS and CDR2 YFSETQ. The CDR3 has 15 amino acids. J gave up 9 bases and V 4 bases, and 14 bases lay outside the gene matches. CDR3 sequence (DNA): TGCGCCAGCAGCCCGGAGGGACAGGGAGTTGGGGCGCAGTACTTC. This translates into CASSPEGQGVGAQYF.

The chain employs TRBV1 and TRBJ1-1; the DNA was not compared with TRBD1, the D call given in the table. TRBV1 is annotated as a pseudogene. This CDR3 is 14 amino acids long. CDR3 loop: CTSSQVDRNTEAFF. Written as DNA, the CDR3 is TGCACCAGCAGCCAAGTCGACAGGAACACTGAAGCTTTCTTT.

Written as DNA, the CDR3 is TGCGCCAGCAGCTTGGACTTCTACGAGCAGTACTTC. Its translation: CASSLDFYEQYF. The chain links TRBV5-1 to TRBJ2-7; unclear D gene. The CDR3 sequence is 12 residues long. Between the trimmed V and J ends, which lost 0 bases and 3 bases, there was a span of 4 bases. Germline CDR1 reads SGHRS; CDR2 reads YFSETQ.

V gene TRBV5-1 combines with J gene TRBJ2-5; TRBD2 is a possible D gene (6 bases). CDR3 length equals 14 residues. The V gene's germline CDR1 is SGHRS and CDR2 YFSETQ. V lost 3 bases and J lost 4, with 13 bases in between. In nucleotides, the CDR3 is TGCGCCAGCAGCTCTGGGGGGTTCAGAGAGACCCAGTACTTC. This gives the protein CASSSGGFRETQYF.

The genes are TRBV13 and TRBJ2-4; 7 bases fit TRBD2. V was clipped by 5 bases and J by 4 bases; unmatched bases: 5. CDR3 size: 14 residues. Germline-derived CDR1 and CDR2 are PRHDT and FYEKMQ (reference sequence). The CDR3 nucleotides read TGTGCCAGCAGCCCGGGGGGAGGGAAAAACATTCAGTACTTC. Translated: CASSPGGGKNIQYF.

The chain recombines TRBV7-9 with TRBJ1-3; 8 bases fit TRBD1. With V trimmed by 1 base and J by 2 bases, 1 base remained unmatched. The CDR3 consists of 15 residues. Per the germline V gene, CDR1 is SEHNR and CDR2 is FQNEAQ (reference sequence). The CDR3 DNA sequence: TGTGCCAGCAGCTTAGAGGACAGGGCTGGAAACACCATATATTTT. This encodes CASSLEDRAGNTIYF.

This chain joins TRBV6-5 and TRBJ1-1; D possibly corresponds to TRBD1 (5 bases). The germline gives CDR1 MNHEY, CDR2 SVGAGI. Trimming stripped 5 bases from V and 3 bases from J, with 16 bases between. The length of the CDR3 is 15 residues. CDR3 in DNA: TGTGCCAGCAGTCCGTTGCTCTCGGGGGACACTGAAGCTTTCTTT. It translates to CASSPLLSGDTEAFF.

Concerning this clone itself: An end of the junction differs from the germline gene, which may be a read error. This chain links TRBV7-8 with TRBJ1-2; no clear D gene. This CDR3 spans 14 amino acids. Germline CDR1 is SGHVS and CDR2 is FQNEAQ. The CDR3 DNA follows: TGTGCCAGCAGCCCATACCCTGACATCTATGTCTACACCTTC. As protein: CASSPYPDIYVYTF.

The chain combines TRBV30 with TRBJ1-5, with D possibly being TRBD1 (5 bases). The CDR3 contains 14 residues. V was pared by 0 bases and J by 3 bases, with 9 bases between. Germline lookup yields CDR1 GTSNPN and CDR2 SVGIG (reference sequence). CDR3 region: CAWSVGAHNQPQHF. CDR3 DNA: TGTGCCTGGAGTGTAGGGGCCCACAATCAGCCCCAGCATTTT.

The rearrangement uses TRBV10-3 and TRBJ2-2, with 7 bases that match TRBD1. The CDR3 sequence is 15 residues long. The germline CDR1 and CDR2 sequences are ENHRY and SYGVKD. Trimming at V came to 2 bases and at J to 7 bases, leaving 7 bases not matched to a gene. The CDR3 DNA sequence: TGTGCCATCAGTGAGCCCGGGACAGAGGGCGGGGAGCTGTTTTTT. Encoded protein: CAISEPGTEGGELFF.

The chain couples TRBV13 to TRBJ2-3; a weak D match, TRBD2 (6 bases). Trimming pared 4 bases from V and 9 bases from J, leaving 11 bases between. The CDR3 totals 12 residues. The germline V gene has CDR1 PRHDT and CDR2 FYEKMQ (reference sequence). The CDR3 nucleotides are TGTGCCAGCAGCTCACGACTAGACACGCAGTATTTT. As protein: CASSSRLDTQYF. Based on the CDR3 plus reference TRBV13 and TRBJ2-3, the full variable domain is AAGVIQSPRHLIKEKRETATLKCYPIPRHDTVYWYQQGPGQDPQFLISFYEKMQSDKGSIPDRFSAQQFSDYHSELNMSSLELGDSALYFCASSSRLDTQYFGPGTRLTVL.

This chain joins TRBV7-2 and TRBJ1-2; D possibly corresponds to TRBD1 (5 bases). V was trimmed by 1 base and J by 4 bases, leaving 10 bases between them. The CDR3 sequence is 14 residues long. Per the germline V gene, CDR1 is SGHTA and CDR2 is FQGNSA. CDR3 protein: CASSLGQQFYGYTF. The CDR3 nucleotides read TGTGCCAGCAGCTTAGGACAGCAATTCTATGGCTACACCTTC.

The CDR3 bases are TGTGCCAGCAGCTTAGTAACGCAGAACTATGGCTACACCTTC. Protein: CASSLVTQNYGYTF. The genes are TRBV7-2 and TRBJ1-2; D remains ambiguous. The CDR3 runs to 14 residues. Per the germline V gene, CDR1 is SGHTA and CDR2 is FQGNSA. V shed 1 base and J shed 2 bases, with 8 bases lying between them.

The chain combines TRBV2 with TRBJ1-2; the match to TRBD1 covers 9 bases. The CDR3 runs to 13 residues. Germline-derived CDR1 and CDR2 are SNHLY and FYNNEI. V was pared by 7 bases and J by 7 bases, with 7 bases of the junction left unmatched. CDR3 in DNA: TGTGCCAGCAACGGAGACAGGGGGGGTGGCTACACCTTC. Translating gives CASNGDRGGGYTF.

This clone was seen just once. V usage is TRBV5-1 and J usage is TRBJ2-7, with a possible D match to TRBD2 (5 bases). This CDR3 contains 16 residues. Between the trimmed V and J ends, which lost 3 bases and 6 bases, there was a span of 22 bases. Germline values: CDR1 SGHRS, CDR2 YFSETQ. CDR3 in DNA: TGCGCCAGCAGCTCGGAACCCCTAGGACGGGAAGGCGAGCAGTACTTC. Translating it yields CASSSEPLGREGEQYF.

This clone was found once. The chain has TRBV15 and TRBJ2-1, with TRBD2 identical over 9 bases. Germline CDR1 and CDR2: LNHNV and YYDKDF (reference sequence). The CDR3 is 16 residues long. V lost 1 base to trimming and J lost 8 bases; unmatched junction nucleotides: 9. The CDR3 here is CATSRGELLAGDEQFF. DNA for the CDR3: TGTGCCACCAGCAGAGGCGAGCTGTTAGCGGGAGATGAGCAGTTCTTC.

The chain carries TRBV4-3 and TRBJ1-6, with TRBD1 matching 7 bases. The CDR3 covers 16 residues. Germline V gene data show CDR1 as LGHNA and CDR2 as YSLEER. V lost 4 bases, J lost 3 bases, and 6 bases stayed unmatched. As DNA, the CDR3 is TGCGCCAGCAGCCTTACCCGGGACAGCTATAATTCACCCCTCCACTTT. It is translated as CASSLTRDSYNSPLHF.

The chain is built from TRBV4-1 and TRBJ2-7, with TRBD2 as a possible D gene (5 bases). The V end was cut by 0 bases, the J end by 2 bases, with 14 bases between. The CDR3 spans 16 residues. The germline gives CDR1 MGHRA, CDR2 YSYEKL. CDR3 coding DNA: TGCGCCAGCAGCCAAGATACCCTCGCCGGGACCTACGAGCAGTACTTC. Translation gives CASSQDTLAGTYEQYF.

The gene calls are TRBV5-6 and TRBJ2-2; 10 nucleotides align to TRBD2. The junction had 5 bases not matched to a gene; V was cut back by 3 bases and J by 3 bases. CDR3 length equals 16 residues. The germline V gene encodes CDR1 SGHDT and CDR2 YYEEEE. CDR3 nucleotide sequence: TGTGCCAGCAGCTCCCTAGCGGGAGCGGACACCGGGGAGCTGTTTTTT. Its protein is CASSSLAGADTGELFF.

This clone has a handful of counts. V is TRBV5-8 and J is TRBJ2-6; TRBD1 matches at 9 bases. Per germline, CDR1 SGHTS and CDR2 YDEGEE. With 4 bases clipped from V and 2 bases from J, the junction kept 1 base outside the gene matches. The CDR3 has 15 residues. In DNA, the CDR3 is TGTGCCAGCAGCCGGGACAGGGCTGGGGCCAACGTCCTGACTTTC. Translation gives CASSRDRAGANVLTF.

This sequence joins TRBV5-1 and TRBJ2-3; possible D gene TRBD2, 5 bases. Germline loops: CDR1 SGHRS, CDR2 YFSETQ. The CDR3 runs 17 residues. Trimming removed 4 bases from V and 0 bases from J, with 18 bases in between. The CDR3 protein is CASSTGGRGTSTDTQYF. The CDR3 region has the DNA TGCGCCAGCAGCACCGGAGGCCGGGGAACTAGCACAGATACGCAGTATTTT.

A single count supports this clone. V and J are TRBV6-1 and TRBJ1-1; tentatively, D is TRBD1 (5 bases). The CDR3 runs to 13 residues. Trimming removed 8 bases at V and 1 base at J, with 11 bases between. The germline V gene encodes CDR1 MNHNS and CDR2 SASEGT. CDR3 coding DNA: TGTGCCAGCCGACAGTTAACGAACACTGAAGCTTTCTTT. Translated, it gives CASRQLTNTEAFF.

The chain joins TRBV6-1 to TRBJ2-3; TRBD2 matches 8 bases. This CDR3 is built from 15 residues. The J segment lost 0 bases and the V segment lost 6 bases, leaving 5 bases of the junction unmatched. In germline, CDR1 is MNHNS, CDR2 SASEGT. CDR3 loop: CASSASGGSTDTQYF. The CDR3 region has the DNA TGTGCCAGCAGCGCAAGCGGGGGTAGCACAGATACGCAGTATTTT.

This clone was seen a single time. This CDR3 is CASSERLAGEGEQYF. The CDR3 DNA is TGTGCCAGCAGTGAAAGACTAGCGGGAGAAGGCGAGCAGTACTTC. The chain couples TRBV6-1 to TRBJ2-7; TRBD2 agrees at 12 bases. Germline V CDR1 and CDR2: MNHNS, SASEGT. This CDR3 is 15 amino acids long. V was clipped by 2 bases and J by 6 bases; unmatched bases: 5.